Listed below are T cell receptor beta chains from one sample, sequenced in a study of shared clonotypes between healthy human individuals. Here immunoSEQ multiplex PCR was the method, and the copy in TCRdb shows in-frame clones only, minus some. The sample lists almost 700,000 clones, roughly 94% occurring once. Sample: naive CD8+ T cells sorted from blood. These receptors were taken from a man aged 25 to 40 in good health. Both conserved end residues are part of each CDR3. A D gene is named only where the DNA matches it firmly. Where a row states a size, it is once, few, many or the class of an expanded clone; other rows omit it.

>TRBV2|few|14|-|TRBJ2-1
TGTGCCAGCACTGGGTATTGGTCCTACAATGAGCAGTTCTTC
CASTGYWSYNEQFF
>TRBV9|-|13|TRBD2|TRBJ2-7
TGTGCCAGCAGTCCAAGCGGGACTCACGAGCAGTACTTC
CASSPSGTHEQYF
>TRBV4-1|-|18|TRBD2|TRBJ2-7
TGCGCCAGCAGCCAAGGTCTAGGGACTAGCGGAAGCTCCTACGAGCAGTACTTC
CASSQGLGTSGSSYEQYF
>TRBV5-4|-|14|TRBD1|TRBJ2-7
TGTGCCAGCAGCGCCGCGGACAGGGCCTACGAGCAGTACTTC
CASSAADRAYEQYF
>TRBV28|-|18|-|TRBJ2-1
TGTGCCAGCAGTTCCCCGCGGCTTGACAAGAGCTCCTACAATGAGCAGTTCTTC
CASSSPRLDKSSYNEQFF
>TRBV7-9|-|16|-|TRBJ1-3
TGTGCCAGCAGCTCTTGGGACCTTACTGAGGAAAACACCATATATTTT
CASSSWDLTEENTIYF
>TRBV28|-|14|-|TRBJ2-5
TGTGCCAGCAGTTTAGGCACAGCTAGAGAGTCCCAGTACTTC
CASSLGTARESQYF
>TRBV25-1|-|13|-|TRBJ2-1
TGTGCCAGCAGTGAATCTAGCCATTATGAGCAGTTCTTC
CASSESSHYEQFF
>TRBV7-9|-|11|-|TRBJ1-2
TGTGCCAGCAGCCGCACGGGGGGCTACACCTTC
CASSRTGGYTF
>TRBV7-9|-|17|TRBD2|TRBJ2-1
TGTGCCAGCAGCTGGACTAGCGGGAGGGCCCCTAACAATGAGCAGTTCTTC
CASSWTSGRAPNNEQFF
>TRBV30|-|14|-|TRBJ2-3
TGTGCCTGGAGCGTAGCGAGCCGCACAGATACGCAGTATTTT
CAWSVASRTDTQYF
>TRBV4-1|-|18|TRBD2|TRBJ2-1
TGCGCCAGCAGCCAAGAGGTAGCGGGAGCGGTCCCCTACAATGAGCAGTTCTTC
CASSQEVAGAVPYNEQFF
>TRBV6-1|once|13|-|TRBJ1-1
TGTGCCAGCAGTGTTGTCACGAACACTGAAGCTTTCTTT
CASSVVTNTEAFF
>TRBV11-2|-|14|-|TRBJ2-3
TGTGCCAGCAGCGCCCCCTGGATTACAGATACGCAGTATTTT
CASSAPWITDTQYF
>TRBV19|-|15|TRBD1|TRBJ2-1
TGTGCCAGTAGGCCAAACAGGGGGTTGTACAATGAGCAGTTCTTC
CASRPNRGLYNEQFF
>TRBV2|-|19|-|TRBJ2-1
TGTGCCAGCAGTGAACTGGAAGTACGCGGACTGAGCTCCTACAATGAGCAGTTCTTC
CASSELEVRGLSSYNEQFF
>TRBV5-6|-|15|-|TRBJ2-1
TGTGCCAGCAGCTTGGGTGGGAGCTCGCTCAATGAGCAGTTCTTC
CASSLGGSSLNEQFF
>TRBV19|-|18|-|TRBJ1-4
TGTGCCAGTAGTCGCCGTTGGGGCCCGGAGGCAACTAATGAAAAACTGTTTTTT
CASSRRWGPEATNEKLFF
>TRBV13|once|16|-|TRBJ1-2
TGTGCCAGCAGCATAGGCAGGACAGCGATAATCTATGGCTACACCTTC
CASSIGRTAIIYGYTF
>TRBV7-9|once|14|TRBD2|TRBJ2-5
TGTGCTTCGAAGGGACTAGCGGGATCAGAGACCCAGTACTTC
CASKGLAGSETQYF
>TRBV19|-|11|-|TRBJ1-1
TGTGCCAGTAGTAGAGGGCCTGAAGCTTTCTTT
CASSRGPEAFF
>TRBV7-9|-|17|TRBD1|TRBJ1-5
TGTGCCAGCAGTCCCGGGACAGAAGATTTTAGCAATCAGCCCCAGCATTTT
CASSPGTEDFSNQPQHF
>TRBV7-5|once|16|-|TRBJ2-7
TGTGCCAGCAGCTTTTATGGACAGGGGGCGGTCTACGAGCAGTACTTC
CASSFYGQGAVYEQYF
>TRBV11-2|-|20|TRBD2|TRBJ2-4
TGTGCCAGCAGCTTAGATCCACTGGCTAGCGGGCTACTAGCCAAAAACATTCAGTACTTC
CASSLDPLASGLLAKNIQYF
>TRBV6-1|once|14|-|TRBJ2-7
TGTGCCAGCAGTGAAAGCGGTAACTCCTACGAGCAGTACTTC
CASSESGNSYEQYF
>TRBV29-1|-|14|-|TRBJ1-1
TGCAGCGTTGAAGGGTTGAGTGGGGGCACTGAAGCTTTCTTT
CSVEGLSGGTEAFF